This T cell receptor (beta chain) was found in a study of OX40 agonist ivuxolimab in advanced cancers. The V segment lost 5 bases and the J segment 4 bases; nucleotides outside the gene matches: 6. Per the germline V gene, CDR1 is LNHNV and CDR2 is YYDKDF (reference sequence). CDR3 size: 15 residues. TCRdb keeps only in-frame clones here, not all; method: immunoSEQ multiplex PCR. The data hold just under 100,000 clones, with approximately 94% observed a single time. This receptor was identified in an adult with an advanced solid tumor such as melanoma, head and neck, liver or kidney cancer. Material: CD4+ or CD8+ T cells sorted from blood, obtained in a trial of the OX40 agonist ivuxolimab. V usage is TRBV15 and J usage is TRBJ1-3; the match to TRBD1 covers 9 bases. The DNA for the CDR3 is TGTGCCACCAGCGCCACCGGGACAGGGGGAAACACCATATATTTT. Protein product: CATSATGTGGNTIYF.